The 8 T cell receptor beta chains listed next were all sequenced from one sample in a study of T cell responses to AZD1222 COVID-19 vaccine. The protocol was immunoSEQ multiplex PCR, while the TCRdb copy is restricted to in-frame clones and leaves out a portion. The data contain about 150,000 clones, about nine tenths of them seen just once; the ten biggest clones take up under 20%. The sample consisted of peripheral blood, taken on day 0 of AZD1222 vaccination. These receptors came from an adult in good health.

The chain carries TRBV29-1 and TRBJ1-1; D ambiguous. V was shortened by 4 bases and J by 1 base, with 7 bases between the two germline ends. In germline, CDR1 is SQVTM, CDR2 ANQGSEA. The CDR3 runs 12 residues. CDR3 nucleotide sequence: TGCAGCGTTGTACGCGCGAACACTGAAGCTTTCTTT. Its translation is CSVVRANTEAFF.

The count of this clone is one. This sequence joins TRBV30 and TRBJ1-5, with D perhaps matching TRBD1 (6 bases). Between the trimmed V and J ends, which lost 2 bases and 0 bases, there was a span of 14 bases. This CDR3 region has 16 residues. CDR1 and CDR2 (germline): GTSNPN, SVGIG (reference sequence). The CDR3 DNA reads as TGTGCCTGGAGTAGCTGGGGGCCGGGTAGCAATCAGCCCCAGCATTTT. Its protein is CAWSSWGPGSNQPQHF.

The V gene is TRBV5-8, the J gene TRBJ2-1; D gene ambiguous. In germline, CDR1 is SGHTS, CDR2 YDEGEE. V was cut by 0 bases and J by 5 bases, with 9 bases left in between. This CDR3 contains 14 residues. The CDR3 DNA sequence: TGTGCCAGCAGCTTGGGGCAGACCAACAATGAGCAGTTCTTC. Amino acids: CASSLGQTNNEQFF.

This clone was picked up a small number of times. The chain links TRBV28 to TRBJ1-4; 12 bases agree with TRBD1. V shed 6 bases and J 8 bases; nucleotides not matched to a gene: 7. The length of the CDR3 is 15 residues. Per the germline V gene, CDR1 is MDHEN and CDR2 is SYDVKM. The DNA for the CDR3 is TGTGCCAGCAGGGGGGGACAGGGGGCGCGAGAAAAACTGTTTTTT. It encodes CASRGGQGAREKLFF.

The V and J genes are TRBV24-1 and TRBJ1-2; D call uncertain. CDR1 is KGHDR, CDR2 SFDVKD, per germline. V was pared by 3 bases and J by 4 bases, with 11 bases between. This CDR3 spans 14 amino acids. CDR3 sequence reads: CATSDPGRPYGYTF. The CDR3 bases are TGTGCCACCAGTGATCCGGGCAGACCCTATGGCTACACCTTC.

The V call is TRBV6-2 or TRBV6-3, the J call TRBJ2-5, with TRBD2 identical over 7 bases. V lost 6 bases, J lost 3 bases, and 13 bases stayed unmatched. Germline assignment: CDR1 MNHEY and CDR2 SVGEGT. The CDR3 consists of 16 residues. The chain's CDR3 is CASSQGSASGEETQYF. The CDR3 DNA reads as TGTGCCAGCAGCCAGGGATCGGCTAGCGGTGAAGAGACCCAGTACTTC.

This sequence joins TRBV5-8 and TRBJ1-5, with 7 bases lining up with TRBD1. The CDR3 covers 14 residues. V trimming: 4 bases; J trimming: 6 bases; junction bases outside the gene matches: 7. Germline-derived CDR1 and CDR2 are SGHTS and YDEGEE. As DNA, the CDR3 is TGTGCCAGCAGCCTATGGACAGGTTTTCAGCCCCAGCATTTT. Translating gives CASSLWTGFQPQHF.

The chain couples TRBV28 to TRBJ1-1; D is perhaps TRBD1 (5 bases). This CDR3 contains 15 residues. Trimming left V 5 bases short and J 3 bases short, with 16 bases between. CDR1 is MDHEN, CDR2 SYDVKM, per germline. The CDR3 protein is CASSPPTGLHTEAFF. The CDR3 region has the DNA TGTGCCAGCAGTCCCCCAACAGGCCTTCACACTGAAGCTTTCTTT.